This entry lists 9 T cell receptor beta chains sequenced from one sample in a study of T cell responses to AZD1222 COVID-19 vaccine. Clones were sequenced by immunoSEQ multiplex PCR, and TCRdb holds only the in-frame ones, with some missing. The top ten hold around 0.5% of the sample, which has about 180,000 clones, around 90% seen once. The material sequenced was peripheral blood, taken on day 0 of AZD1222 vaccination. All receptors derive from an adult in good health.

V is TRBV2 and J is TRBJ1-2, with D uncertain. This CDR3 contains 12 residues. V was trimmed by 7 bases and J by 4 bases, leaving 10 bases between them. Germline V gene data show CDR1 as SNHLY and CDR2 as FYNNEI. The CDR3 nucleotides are TGTGCCAGCATTAACGGCCCCTATGGCTACACCTTC. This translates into CASINGPYGYTF.

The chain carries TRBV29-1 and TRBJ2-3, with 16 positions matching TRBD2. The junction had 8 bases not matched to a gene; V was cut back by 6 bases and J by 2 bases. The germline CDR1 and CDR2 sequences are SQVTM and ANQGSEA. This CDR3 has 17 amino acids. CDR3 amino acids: CSVTGTSGRGATDTQYF. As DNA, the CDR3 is TGCAGCGTCACCGGGACTAGCGGGAGGGGGGCCACAGATACGCAGTATTTT.

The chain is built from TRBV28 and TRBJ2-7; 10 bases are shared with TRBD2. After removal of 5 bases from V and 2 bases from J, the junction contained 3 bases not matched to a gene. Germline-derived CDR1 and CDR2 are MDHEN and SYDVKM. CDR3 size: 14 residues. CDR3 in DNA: TGTGCCAGCAGTCTCCTAGCGGGAGCCTACGAGCAGTACTTC. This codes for CASSLLAGAYEQYF.

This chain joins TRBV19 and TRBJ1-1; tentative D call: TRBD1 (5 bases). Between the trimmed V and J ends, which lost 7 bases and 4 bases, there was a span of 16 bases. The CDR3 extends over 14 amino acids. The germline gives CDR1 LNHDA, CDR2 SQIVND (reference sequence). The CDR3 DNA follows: TGTGCCAGTAATGGTCAGGGTTGGGGCACTGAAGCTTTCTTT. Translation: CASNGQGWGTEAFF.

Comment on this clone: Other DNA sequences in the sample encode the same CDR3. CDR3 loop: CAGGRPGTGELFF. DNA of the CDR3: TGTGCGGGGGGTCGACCGGGGACCGGGGAGCTGTTTTTT. This sequence joins TRBV9 and TRBJ2-2, with D perhaps matching TRBD2 (6 bases). The CDR3 totals 13 residues. Germline loops: CDR1 SGDLS, CDR2 YYNGEE.

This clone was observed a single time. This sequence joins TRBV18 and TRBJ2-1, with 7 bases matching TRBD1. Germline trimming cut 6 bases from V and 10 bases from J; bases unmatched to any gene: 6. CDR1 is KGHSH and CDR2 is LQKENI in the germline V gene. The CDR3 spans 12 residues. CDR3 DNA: TGTGCCAGCTCCTCACAGGGGAACGAGCAGTTCTTC. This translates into CASSSQGNEQFF.

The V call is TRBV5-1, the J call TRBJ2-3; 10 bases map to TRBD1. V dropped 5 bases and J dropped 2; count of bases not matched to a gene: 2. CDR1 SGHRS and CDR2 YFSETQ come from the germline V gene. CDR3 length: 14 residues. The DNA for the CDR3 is TGCGCCAGCAGGGGACAGGGGACCACAGATACGCAGTATTTT. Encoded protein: CASRGQGTTDTQYF.

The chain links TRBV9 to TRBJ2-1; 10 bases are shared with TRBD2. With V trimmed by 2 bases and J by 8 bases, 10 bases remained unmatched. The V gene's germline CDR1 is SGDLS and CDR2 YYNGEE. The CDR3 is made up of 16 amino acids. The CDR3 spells CASSVMSALAGDEQFF. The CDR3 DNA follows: TGTGCCAGCAGCGTTATGTCTGCGCTAGCGGGAGATGAGCAGTTCTTC.

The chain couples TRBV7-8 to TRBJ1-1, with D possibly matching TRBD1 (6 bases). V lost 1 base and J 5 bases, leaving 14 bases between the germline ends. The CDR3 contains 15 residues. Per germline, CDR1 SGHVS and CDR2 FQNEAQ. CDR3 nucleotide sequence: TGTGCCAGCAGCTTAGAAGGGGGGCTGGGTACTGAAGCTTTCTTT. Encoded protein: CASSLEGGLGTEAFF.